These T cell receptor beta chains were read from a single sample in a study of TIL therapy for anti-PD-1-resistant metastatic lung cancer. Measured with immunoSEQ multiplex PCR; TCRdb has only the in-frame clones, and not every one. The sample yields some 57,000 clones, roughly 84% seen once. Sequenced material: blood, taken at baseline. These receptors all stem from a person aged 25-85 years with non-small cell lung cancer. The CDR3 runs from the conserved cysteine through the conserved F or W. A D gene is named only where the DNA matches it firmly.

-,TRBV7-6,TRBJ1-1,TGTGCCAGCAGCTTAGAGGCGGGGAACACTGAAGCTTTCTTT,CASSLEAGNTEAFF
-,TRBV16,TRBJ2-7,TGTGCCAGCAGCCAATCCCACGAGCAGTACTTC,CASSQSHEQYF
TRBD1,TRBV3-1/TRBV3-2,TRBJ1-2,TGTGCCAGCAGCCTCGGGACAGCCAACTATGGCTACACCTTC,CASSLGTANYGYTF
-,TRBV13,TRBJ2-1,TGTGCCAGCAGCTTACGACTCTACAATGAGCAGTTCTTC,CASSLRLYNEQFF
TRBD1,TRBV7-8,TRBJ2-1,TGTGCCGGGGGACAGGGTTTGGGCAATGAGCAGTTCTTC,CAGGQGLGNEQFF
-,TRBV5-5,TRBJ2-1,TGTGCCAGCAGCTGGAGCGGCTACAATGAGCAGTTCTTC,CASSWSGYNEQFF
-,TRBV4-1,TRBJ2-1,TGCGCCAGCAGCCAAGATCATCATAGTATTTACAATGAGCAGTTCTTC,CASSQDHHSIYNEQFF
-,TRBV6-5,TRBJ1-2,TGTGCCAGCACCTCAGGGAACTATGGCTACACCTTC,CASTSGNYGYTF
-,TRBV2,TRBJ1-2,TGTGCCAGCAGTGAAGACAGGGTGGATTATGGCTACACCTTC,CASSEDRVDYGYTF
TRBD2,TRBV5-1,TRBJ2-3,TGCGCCAGCAGCCCTTACGGGACTAGCGGGCGAACAGATACGCAGTATTTT,CASSPYGTSGRTDTQYF
-,TRBV11-2,TRBJ2-7,TGTGCCAGCAGCCGTCACACGGGGGACTCCTACGAGCAGTACTTC,CASSRHTGDSYEQYF
-,TRBV11-2,TRBJ1-1,TGTGCCAGCAGCTTAGATTGGCTGGACAGAAACACTGAAGCTTTCTTT,CASSLDWLDRNTEAFF
TRBD1,TRBV6-6,TRBJ2-7,TGTGCCAGCATGGTCCCCCCAGGGGGTTCCTACGAGCAGTACTTC,CASMVPPGGSYEQYF
-,TRBV19,TRBJ2-2,TGTGCCAGTACCACAGGGGGGGGCGCGTACACCGGGGAGCTGTTTTTT,CASTTGGGAYTGELFF
TRBD1,TRBV4-1,TRBJ1-6,TGCGCCAGCAGCCAAACAGGGGGCGCGGGCTCCTATAATTCACCCCTCCACTTT,CASSQTGGAGSYNSPLHF
-,TRBV30,TRBJ2-2,TGTGCCTGGGACCGATCGAACACCGGGGAGCTGTTTTTT,CAWDRSNTGELFF
-,TRBV12-2,TRBJ1-2,TGTGCAAGTCGCCTCCAGGGTGAGGAGAATGGCTACACCTTC,CASRLQGEENGYTF
-,TRBV2,TRBJ1-1,TGTGCCAGCAGTGGGACAGCAATGAACACTGAAGCTTTCTTT,CASSGTAMNTEAFF